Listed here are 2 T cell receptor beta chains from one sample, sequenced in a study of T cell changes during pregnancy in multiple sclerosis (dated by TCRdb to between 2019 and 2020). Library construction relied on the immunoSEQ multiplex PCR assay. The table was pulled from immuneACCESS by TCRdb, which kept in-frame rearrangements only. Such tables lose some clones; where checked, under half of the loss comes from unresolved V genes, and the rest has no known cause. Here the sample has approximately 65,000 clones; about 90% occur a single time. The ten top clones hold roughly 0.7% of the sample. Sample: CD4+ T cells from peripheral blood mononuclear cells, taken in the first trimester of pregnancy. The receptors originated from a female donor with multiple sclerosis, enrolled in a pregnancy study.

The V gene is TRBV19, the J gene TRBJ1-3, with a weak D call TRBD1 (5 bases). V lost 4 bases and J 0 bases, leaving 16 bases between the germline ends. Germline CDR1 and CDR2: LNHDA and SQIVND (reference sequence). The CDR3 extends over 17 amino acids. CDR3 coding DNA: TGTGCCAGTAGTAGGAAGGGGAGGAACCTCTCTGGAAACACCATATATTTT. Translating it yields CASSRKGRNLSGNTIYF. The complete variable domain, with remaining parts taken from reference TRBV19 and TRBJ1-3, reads DGGITQSPKYLFRKEGQNVTLSCEQNLNHDAMYWYRQDPGQGLRLIYYSQIVNDFQKGDIAEGYSVSREKKESFPLTVTSAQKNPTAFYLCASSRKGRNLSGNTIYFGEGSWLTVV.

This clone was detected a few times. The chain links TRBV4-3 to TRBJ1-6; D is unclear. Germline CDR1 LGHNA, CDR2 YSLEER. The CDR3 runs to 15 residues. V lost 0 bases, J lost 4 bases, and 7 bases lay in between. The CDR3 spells CASSQDVAYNSPLHF. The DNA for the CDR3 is TGCGCCAGCAGCCAAGATGTGGCTTATAATTCACCCCTCCACTTT.